Presented here are 14 T cell receptor beta chains from one specimen sequenced in a study of CD8+CD57+ T cells in acquired aplastic anemia. The TCR beta profiling, which covered VDJ combination and CDR3 sequence, was carried out using genomic DNA as the template. TCRdb fed the reads into MiXCR, producing one record per CDR3 protein. The sample has approximately 180,000 distinct CDR3 sequences, 47% seen once. An expansion of CD8+CD57+ cells by flow cytometry had been shown in patients chosen for sequencing. The sequenced material came from sorted CD4+, CD8+, or CD8+CD57+ T cells (not recorded which) from PBMCs. All receptors come from a human donor with aplastic anemia.

This clonotype was seen many times. This chain connects TRBV5-5 to TRBJ1-2, with D unclear. The germline CDR1 and CDR2 sequences are SGHKS and YYEKEE (reference sequence). Between the trimmed V and J ends, which lost 4 bases and 0 bases, there was a span of 13 bases. This CDR3 spans 15 amino acids. CDR3 sequence: CASSARTVANYGYTF. The CDR3 DNA follows: TGTGCCAGCAGCGCCAGGACGGTAGCTAACTATGGCTACACCTTC.

This clonotype was detected ten times or more. This rearrangement joins TRBV5-6 to TRBJ1-2; D uncertain. The germline V gene has CDR1 SGHDT and CDR2 YYEEEE. The CDR3 extends over 11 amino acids. V dropped 3 bases and J dropped 5 bases, with 5 bases sitting between them. In DNA form, the CDR3 reads TGTGCCAGCAGCTCCCCGTATGGCTACACCTTC. This codes for CASSSPYGYTF. Variable domain in full (rest from reference TRBV5-6 and TRBJ1-2): DAGVTQSPTHLIKTRGQQVTLRCSPKSGHDTVSWYQQALGQGPQFIFQYYEEEERQRGNFPDRFSGHQFPNYSSELNVNALLLGDSALYLCASSSPYGYTFGSGTRLTVV.

This clonotype was detected only once. J is TRBJ2-1 and V is TRBV24-1, with D uncertain. The V gene's germline CDR1 is KGHDR and CDR2 SFDVKD. V lost 1 base and J 7 bases, leaving 4 bases between the germline ends. CDR3 length: 12 amino acids. CDR3 in amino acids: CATSDFSNEQFF. CDR3 DNA sequence: TGTGCCACCAGTGATTTCTCGAATGAGCAGTTCTTC.

The genes are TRBV19 and TRBJ1-4; no clear D gene. Germline lookup yields CDR1 LNHDA and CDR2 SQIVND (reference sequence). Trimming took off 10 bases at V and 4 bases at J, with 7 bases between the two ends. The CDR3 has 11 amino acids. CDR3 region: CATWSNEKLFF. The CDR3 bases are TGTGCCACTTGGAGTAATGAAAAACTGTTTTTT.

This clonotype has a single count. The chain is built from TRBV25-1 and TRBJ2-7, with 8 nucleotides matching TRBD1. The V gene end was trimmed by 1 base and the J gene end by 4 bases; junction bases not matched to a gene: 6. Germline CDR1 reads MGHDK; CDR2 reads SYGVNS. The CDR3 has 15 residues. CDR3 protein: CASSEWAGGRYEQYF. The CDR3 DNA reads as TGTGCCAGCAGTGAATGGGCAGGGGGCAGGTACGAGCAGTACTTC.

This clonotype was found many times. CDR3 amino acids: CASSDTDTQYF. CDR3 coding DNA: TGTGCCAGCAGTGACACAGATACGCAGTATTTT. The V gene is TRBV6-1, the J gene TRBJ2-3; D ambiguous. The CDR3 runs 11 residues. Germline CDR1 and CDR2: MNHNS and SASEGT. The V end was cut by 3 bases, the J end by 2 bases, with 0 bases between.

The rearrangement links TRBV5-1 to TRBJ2-7, with TRBD1 matching 7 bases. The V and J ends lost 3 bases and 3 bases, in that order; junction bases with no gene match: 6. Germline CDR1 and CDR2: SGHRS and YFSETQ. The CDR3 length is 14 residues. This CDR3 is CASSSTGSNYEQYF. DNA for the CDR3: TGCGCCAGCAGCTCGACAGGGTCGAACTACGAGCAGTACTTC.

This clonotype came up once. The chain recombines TRBV20-1 with TRBJ1-2, with a tentative D call TRBD1 (5 bases). Trimming shortened V by 1 base and J by 8 bases, and 14 bases separated the two germline ends. The CDR3 loop spans 13 amino acids. CDR1 is DFQATT and CDR2 is SNEGSKA in the germline V gene (reference sequence). The CDR3 spells CSARGGGFSGYTF. Here the CDR3 DNA reads TGCAGTGCTAGAGGGGGGGGGTTTAGCGGCTACACCTTC.

This clonotype was observed at least ten times. The V call is TRBV5-1, the J call TRBJ1-2; the match to TRBD1 covers 8 bases. CDR1 is SGHRS, CDR2 YFSETQ, per germline. J was trimmed by 4 bases and V by 0 bases; bases with no gene match: 2. The CDR3 consists of 14 residues. CDR3 sequence (DNA): TGCGCCAGCAGCTTGGGGACAGGGACCTATGGCTACACCTTC. This sequence encodes CASSLGTGTYGYTF.

The gene calls are TRBV7-3 and TRBJ2-2; TRBD2 matches 10 bases. Germline V lookup: CDR1 SGHTA, CDR2 FQGTGA. V was clipped by 8 bases and J by 1 base; unmatched bases: 7. There are 16 residues in the CDR3. The CDR3 bases are TGTGCCAGCCGCTCTAGCGGGGGCAAGAACACCGGGGAGCTGTTTTTT. Protein sequence: CASRSSGGKNTGELFF. The whole variable domain, filled in from reference TRBV7-3 and TRBJ2-2, reads GAGVSQTPSNKVTEKGKYVELRCDPISGHTALYWYRQSLGQGPEFLIYFQGTGAADDSGLPNDRFFAVRPEGSVSTLKIQRTERGDSAVYLCASRSSGGKNTGELFFGEGSRLTVL.

The chain uses TRBV7-2 and TRBJ2-1; 9 nucleotides match TRBD2. Germline values: CDR1 SGHTA, CDR2 FQGNSA. The CDR3 contains 16 residues. Losses at the gene ends were 3 bases for V and 5 bases for J; bases not matched to a gene: 8. CDR3 coding DNA: TGTGCCAGCAGCTTCGCGCTAGCGGGATTACACAATGAGCAGTTCTTC. Amino acid sequence: CASSFALAGLHNEQFF.

This clonotype was seen ten or more times. The rearrangement uses TRBV5-1 and TRBJ2-2, with D tentatively TRBD1 (5 bases). V dropped 5 bases and J dropped 7 bases, with 12 bases sitting between them. From germline, CDR1 is SGHRS and CDR2 YFSETQ. This CDR3 has 13 residues. CDR3 in amino acids: CASSTSRDGELFF. Written as DNA, the CDR3 is TGCGCCAGCAGTACGAGCAGGGACGGGGAGCTGTTTTTT.

This clonotype has a single count. This rearrangement joins TRBV7-9 to TRBJ1-5; TRBD1 might be the D (6 bases). CDR3 length: 14 amino acids. The germline V gene has CDR1 SEHNR and CDR2 FQNEAQ (reference sequence). Trimming left V 2 bases short and J 5 bases short, with 10 bases between. The CDR3 loop reads CASSLQGQDQPQHF. The DNA of the CDR3 is TGTGCCAGCAGCTTACAGGGGCAGGATCAGCCCCAGCATTTT.

This clonotype was counted many times. The rearrangement joins TRBV5-1 to TRBJ1-2; no reliable D call. Germline V gene data show CDR1 as SGHRS and CDR2 as YFSETQ. Trimming took off 0 bases at V and 0 bases at J, with 9 bases between the two ends. The CDR3 contains 15 residues. This CDR3 reads CASSLDQGTNYGYTF. CDR3 bases: TGCGCCAGCAGCTTGGATCAAGGGACTAACTATGGCTACACCTTC.